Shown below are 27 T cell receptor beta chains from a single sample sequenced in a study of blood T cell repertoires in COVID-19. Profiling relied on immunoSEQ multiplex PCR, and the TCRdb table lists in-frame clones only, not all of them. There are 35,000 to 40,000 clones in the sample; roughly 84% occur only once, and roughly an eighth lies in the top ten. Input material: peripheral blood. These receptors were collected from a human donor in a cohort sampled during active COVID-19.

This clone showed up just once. The CDR3 DNA is TGTGCCAGCCAAGGGGGTTCTGAAGCTTTCTTT. Encoded protein: CASQGGSEAFF. The gene calls are TRBV25-1 and TRBJ1-1; D is possibly TRBD1 (6 bases). Germline CDR1 and CDR2: MGHDK and SYGVNS. Trimming shortened V by 8 bases and J by 6 bases, and 10 bases separated the two germline ends. The CDR3 is made up of 11 amino acids.

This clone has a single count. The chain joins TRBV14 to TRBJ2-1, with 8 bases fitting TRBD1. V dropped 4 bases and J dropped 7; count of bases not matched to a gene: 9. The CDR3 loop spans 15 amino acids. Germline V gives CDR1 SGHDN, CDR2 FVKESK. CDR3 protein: CASSRDRGYRNEQFF. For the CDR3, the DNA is TGTGCCAGCAGCCGAGACAGGGGTTATAGGAATGAGCAGTTCTTC.

The CDR3 bases are TGTGCCAGCAGTTTTGGACAGGCCGATCCCCAGCATTTT. This sequence encodes CASSFGQADPQHF. The J gene is TRBJ1-5, the V gene TRBV12-3 or TRBV12-4; 7 nucleotides agree with TRBD1. After removal of 3 bases from V and 10 bases from J, the junction contained 6 bases not matched to a gene. The CDR3 sequence is 13 residues long.

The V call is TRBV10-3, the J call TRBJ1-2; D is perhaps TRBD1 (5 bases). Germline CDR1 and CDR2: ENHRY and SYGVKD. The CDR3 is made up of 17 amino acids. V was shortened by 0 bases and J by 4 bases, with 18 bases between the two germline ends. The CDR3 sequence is CAISESPEGNLGYGYTF. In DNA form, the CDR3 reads TGTGCCATCAGTGAGTCGCCGGAGGGGAACTTGGGCTATGGCTACACCTTC.

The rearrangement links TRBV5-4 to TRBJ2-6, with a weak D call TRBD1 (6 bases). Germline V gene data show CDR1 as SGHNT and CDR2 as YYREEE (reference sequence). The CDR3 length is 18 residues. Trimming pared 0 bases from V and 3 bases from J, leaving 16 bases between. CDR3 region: CASSLDGPGALGANVLTF. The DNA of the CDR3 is TGTGCCAGCAGCTTGGATGGGCCAGGGGCGCTTGGGGCCAACGTCCTGACTTTC.

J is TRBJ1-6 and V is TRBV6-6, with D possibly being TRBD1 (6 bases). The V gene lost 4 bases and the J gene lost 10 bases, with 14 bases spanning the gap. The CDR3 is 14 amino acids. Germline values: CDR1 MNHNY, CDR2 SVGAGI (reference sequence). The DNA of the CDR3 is TGTGCCAGCAGTTCCGGGACACCGATGTCACCCCTCCACTTT. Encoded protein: CASSSGTPMSPLHF.

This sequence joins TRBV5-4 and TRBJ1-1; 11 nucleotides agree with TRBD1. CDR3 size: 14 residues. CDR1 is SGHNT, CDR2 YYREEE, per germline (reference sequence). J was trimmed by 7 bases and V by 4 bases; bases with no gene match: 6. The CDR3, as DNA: TGTGCCAGCAGCACGGACAGGGGGCGCGGTGAAGCTTTCTTT. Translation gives CASSTDRGRGEAFF.

The CDR3: CATANRGQSPLHF. The CDR3 DNA reads TGTGCCACCGCGAACAGGGGCCAATCACCCCTCCACTTT. This chain joins TRBV19 and TRBJ1-6; 7 nucleotides line up with TRBD1. V lost 10 bases and J lost 10; bases outside the gene matches: 10. This CDR3 has 13 residues. In germline, CDR1 is LNHDA, CDR2 SQIVND (reference sequence).

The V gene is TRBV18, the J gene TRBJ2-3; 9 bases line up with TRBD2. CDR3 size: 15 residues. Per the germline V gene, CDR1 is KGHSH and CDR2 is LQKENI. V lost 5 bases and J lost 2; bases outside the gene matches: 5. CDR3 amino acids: CASSSLAGNTDTQYF. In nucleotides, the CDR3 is TGTGCCAGCTCATCCCTAGCGGGGAACACAGATACGCAGTATTTT. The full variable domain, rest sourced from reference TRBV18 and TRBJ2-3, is NAGVMQNPRHLVRRRGQEARLRCSPMKGHSHVYWYRQLPEEGLKFMVYLQKENIIDESGMPKERFSAEFPKEGPSILRIQQVVRGDSAAYFCASSSLAGNTDTQYFGPGTRLTVL.

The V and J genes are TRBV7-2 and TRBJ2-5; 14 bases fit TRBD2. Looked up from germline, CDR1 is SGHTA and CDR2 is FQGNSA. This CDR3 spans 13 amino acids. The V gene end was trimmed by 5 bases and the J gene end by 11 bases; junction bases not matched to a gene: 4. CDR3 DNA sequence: TGTGCCAGCAGCCGGACTAGCGGGGGGCCGCAGTACTTC. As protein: CASSRTSGGPQYF.

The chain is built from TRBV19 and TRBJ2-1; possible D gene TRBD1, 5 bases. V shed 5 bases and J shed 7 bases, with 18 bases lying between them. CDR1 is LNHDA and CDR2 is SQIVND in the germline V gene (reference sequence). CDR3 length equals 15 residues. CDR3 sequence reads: CASSLQALKGNEQFF. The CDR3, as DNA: TGTGCCAGTAGTCTGCAGGCGTTGAAGGGGAATGAGCAGTTCTTC.

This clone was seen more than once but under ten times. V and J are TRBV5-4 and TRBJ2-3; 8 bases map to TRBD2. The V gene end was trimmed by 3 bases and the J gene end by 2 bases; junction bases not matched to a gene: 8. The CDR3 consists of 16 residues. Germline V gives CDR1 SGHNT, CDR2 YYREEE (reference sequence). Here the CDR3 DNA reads TGTGCCAGCAGCTCGGAAGCGGGGGACTACACAGATACGCAGTATTTT. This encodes CASSSEAGDYTDTQYF.

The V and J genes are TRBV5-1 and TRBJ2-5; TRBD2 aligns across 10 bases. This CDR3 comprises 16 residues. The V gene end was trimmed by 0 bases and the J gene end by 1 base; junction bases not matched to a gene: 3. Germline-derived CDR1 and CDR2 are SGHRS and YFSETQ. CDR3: CASSLGSGGSQETQYF. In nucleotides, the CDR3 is TGCGCCAGCAGCTTGGGTAGCGGGGGGAGCCAAGAGACCCAGTACTTC.

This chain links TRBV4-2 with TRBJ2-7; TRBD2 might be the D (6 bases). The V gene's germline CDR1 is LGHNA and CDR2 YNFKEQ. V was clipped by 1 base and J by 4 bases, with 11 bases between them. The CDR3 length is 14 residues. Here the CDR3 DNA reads TGTGCCAGCAGCCAAGTAGCGGAGCCATACGAGCAGTACTTC. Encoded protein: CASSQVAEPYEQYF.

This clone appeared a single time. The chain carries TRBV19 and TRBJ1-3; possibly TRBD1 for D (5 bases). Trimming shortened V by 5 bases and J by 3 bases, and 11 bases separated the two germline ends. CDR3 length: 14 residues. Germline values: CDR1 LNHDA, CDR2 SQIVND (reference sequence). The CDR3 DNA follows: TGTGCCAGTAGTCGGGGGAATGTTGGAAACACCATATATTTT. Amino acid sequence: CASSRGNVGNTIYF.

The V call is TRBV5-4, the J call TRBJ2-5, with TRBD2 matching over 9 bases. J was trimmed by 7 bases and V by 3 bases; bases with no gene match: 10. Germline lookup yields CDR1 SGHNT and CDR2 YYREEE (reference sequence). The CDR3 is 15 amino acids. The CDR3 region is CASSSSGGRGGTQYF. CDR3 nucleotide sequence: TGTGCCAGCAGCTCCAGCGGGGGGCGTGGAGGGACCCAGTACTTC.

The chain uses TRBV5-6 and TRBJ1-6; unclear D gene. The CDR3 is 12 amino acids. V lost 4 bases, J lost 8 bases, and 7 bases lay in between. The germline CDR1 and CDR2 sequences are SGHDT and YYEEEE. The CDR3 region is CASSRGYSPLHF. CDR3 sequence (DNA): TGTGCCAGCAGCCGGGGTTATTCACCCCTCCACTTT.

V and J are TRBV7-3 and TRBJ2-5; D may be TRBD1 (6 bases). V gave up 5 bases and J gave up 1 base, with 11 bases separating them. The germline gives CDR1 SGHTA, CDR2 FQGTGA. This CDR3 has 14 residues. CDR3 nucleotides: TGTGCCAGCAGCGTGACAGGTTTCCAAGAGACCCAGTACTTC. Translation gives CASSVTGFQETQYF.

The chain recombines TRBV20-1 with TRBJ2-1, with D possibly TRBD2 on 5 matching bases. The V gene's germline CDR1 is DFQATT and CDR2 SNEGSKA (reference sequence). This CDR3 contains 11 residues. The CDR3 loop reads CSGDSYNEQFF. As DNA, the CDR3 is TGCAGCGGGGACTCCTACAATGAGCAGTTCTTC.

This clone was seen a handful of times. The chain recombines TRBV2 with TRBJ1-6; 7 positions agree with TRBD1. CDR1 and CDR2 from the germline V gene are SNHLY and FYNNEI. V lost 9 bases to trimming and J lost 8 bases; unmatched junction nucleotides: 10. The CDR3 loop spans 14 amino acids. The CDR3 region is CARAPAGGHSPLHF. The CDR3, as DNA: TGTGCCAGAGCCCCCGCAGGGGGTCATTCACCCCTCCACTTT.

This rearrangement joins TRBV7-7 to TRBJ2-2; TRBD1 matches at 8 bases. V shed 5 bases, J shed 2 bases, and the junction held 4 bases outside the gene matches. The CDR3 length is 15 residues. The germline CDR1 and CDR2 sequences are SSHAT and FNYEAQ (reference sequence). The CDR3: CASSRDRTNTGELFF. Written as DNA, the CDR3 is TGTGCCAGCAGCCGGGACAGGACTAACACCGGGGAGCTGTTTTTT.

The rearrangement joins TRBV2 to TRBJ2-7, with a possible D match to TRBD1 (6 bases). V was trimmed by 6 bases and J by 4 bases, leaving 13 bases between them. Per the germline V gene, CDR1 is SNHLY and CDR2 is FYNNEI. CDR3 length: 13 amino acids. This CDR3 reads CASRSGQPYEQYF. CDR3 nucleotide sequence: TGTGCCAGCAGGAGCGGACAGCCGTACGAGCAGTACTTC.

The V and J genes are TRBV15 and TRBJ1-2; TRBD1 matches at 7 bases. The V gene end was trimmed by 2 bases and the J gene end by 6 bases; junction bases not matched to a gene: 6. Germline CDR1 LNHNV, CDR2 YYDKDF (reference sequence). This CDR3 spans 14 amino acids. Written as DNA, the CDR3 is TGTGCCACCAGCAGACCCGGGACAGTCGATGGCTACACCTTC. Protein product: CATSRPGTVDGYTF.

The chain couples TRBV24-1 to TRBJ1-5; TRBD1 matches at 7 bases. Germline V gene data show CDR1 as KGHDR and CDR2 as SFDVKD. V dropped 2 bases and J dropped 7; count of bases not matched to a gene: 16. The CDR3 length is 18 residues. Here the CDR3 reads CATSDSFEWSGGGQPQHF. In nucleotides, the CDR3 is TGTGCCACCAGTGATTCTTTTGAGTGGTCAGGGGGAGGCCAGCCCCAGCATTTT.

CDR3 in DNA: TGTGCCATCAGTGAGGGCGGAGCCAAAAACATTCAGTACTTC. This sequence encodes CAISEGGAKNIQYF. This rearrangement joins TRBV10-3 to TRBJ2-4; D not certain. The V gene lost 2 bases and the J gene lost 0 bases, with 5 bases spanning the gap. Per the germline V gene, CDR1 is ENHRY and CDR2 is SYGVKD. This CDR3 contains 14 residues.

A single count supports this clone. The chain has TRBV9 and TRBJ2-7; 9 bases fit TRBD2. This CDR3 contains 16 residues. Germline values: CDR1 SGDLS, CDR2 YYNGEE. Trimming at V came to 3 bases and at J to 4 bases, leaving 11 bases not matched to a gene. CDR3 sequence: CASSALVAGGWYEQYF. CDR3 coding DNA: TGTGCCAGCAGCGCTCTCGTTGCGGGGGGGTGGTACGAGCAGTACTTC.

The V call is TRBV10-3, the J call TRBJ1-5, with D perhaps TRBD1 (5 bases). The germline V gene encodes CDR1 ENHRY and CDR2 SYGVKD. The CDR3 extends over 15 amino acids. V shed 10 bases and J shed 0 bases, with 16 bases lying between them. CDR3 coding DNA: TGTGCCACCGGCCACCAACAGGTTAGCAATCAGCCCCAGCATTTT. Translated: CATGHQQVSNQPQHF.